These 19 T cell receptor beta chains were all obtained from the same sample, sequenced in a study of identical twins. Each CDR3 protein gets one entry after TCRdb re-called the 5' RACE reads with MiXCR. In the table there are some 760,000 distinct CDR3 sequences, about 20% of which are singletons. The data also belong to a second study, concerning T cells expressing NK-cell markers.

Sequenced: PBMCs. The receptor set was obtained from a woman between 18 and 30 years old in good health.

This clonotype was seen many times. CDR3 protein: CASSLDRGDNEQFF. For the CDR3, the DNA is TGCGCCAGCAGCTTGGACAGGGGAGACAATGAGCAGTTCTTC. This rearrangement joins TRBV5-1 to TRBJ2-1, with TRBD1 matching 7 bases. V lost 0 bases to trimming and J lost 5 bases; unmatched junction nucleotides: 2. This CDR3 comprises 14 residues. The V gene's germline CDR1 is SGHRS and CDR2 YFSETQ.

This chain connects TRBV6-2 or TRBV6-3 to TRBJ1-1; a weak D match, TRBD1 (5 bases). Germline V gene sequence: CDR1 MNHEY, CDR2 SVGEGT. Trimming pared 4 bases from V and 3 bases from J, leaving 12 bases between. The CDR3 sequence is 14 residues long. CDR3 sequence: CASSSGGEDTEAFF. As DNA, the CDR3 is TGTGCCAGCAGTTCCGGGGGAGAGGACACTGAAGCTTTCTTT.

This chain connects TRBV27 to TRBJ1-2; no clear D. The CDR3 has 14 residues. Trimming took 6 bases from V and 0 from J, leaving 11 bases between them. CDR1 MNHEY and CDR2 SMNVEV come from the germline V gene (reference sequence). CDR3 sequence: CASRKDHPNYGYTF. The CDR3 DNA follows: TGTGCCAGCAGAAAAGATCACCCTAACTATGGCTACACCTTC.

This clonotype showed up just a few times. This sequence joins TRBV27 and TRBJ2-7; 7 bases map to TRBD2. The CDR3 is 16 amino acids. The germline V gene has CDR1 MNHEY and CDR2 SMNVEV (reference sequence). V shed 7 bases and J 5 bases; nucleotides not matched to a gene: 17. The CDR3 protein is CASTSFGAGEIHEQYF. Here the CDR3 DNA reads TGTGCCAGCACCTCCTTTGGGGCGGGAGAAATCCACGAGCAGTACTTC.

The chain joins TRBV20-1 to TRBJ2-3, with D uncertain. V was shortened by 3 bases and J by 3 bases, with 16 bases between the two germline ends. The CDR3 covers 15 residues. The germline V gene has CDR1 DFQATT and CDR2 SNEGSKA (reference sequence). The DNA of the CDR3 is TGCAGTGCTAGCCGATTCGAGACAAAGACAGATACGCAGTATTTT. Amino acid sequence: CSASRFETKTDTQYF.

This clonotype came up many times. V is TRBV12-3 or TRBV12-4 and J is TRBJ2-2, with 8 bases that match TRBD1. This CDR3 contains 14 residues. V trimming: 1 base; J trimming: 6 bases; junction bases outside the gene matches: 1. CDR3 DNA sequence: TGTGCCAGCAGTTTAGTACAGGGGGCCGGGGAGCTGTTTTTT. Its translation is CASSLVQGAGELFF.

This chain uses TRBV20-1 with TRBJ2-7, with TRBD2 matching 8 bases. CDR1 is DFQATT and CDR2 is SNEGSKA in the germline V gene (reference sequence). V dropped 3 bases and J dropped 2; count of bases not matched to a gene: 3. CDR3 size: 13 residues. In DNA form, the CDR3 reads TGCAGTGCTAGCGGGAGGGCTGCCTACGAGCAGTACTTC. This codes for CSASGRAAYEQYF.

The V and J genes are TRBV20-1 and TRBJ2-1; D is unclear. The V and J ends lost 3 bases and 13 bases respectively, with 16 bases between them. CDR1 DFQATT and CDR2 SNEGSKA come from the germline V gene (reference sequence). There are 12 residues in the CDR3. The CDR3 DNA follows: TGCAGTGCTAGCGGAGATCGTTCAGAACAGTTCTTC. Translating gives CSASGDRSEQFF.

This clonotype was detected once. The CDR3 reads CASSPLWGAVTDTQYF. CDR3 bases: TGTGCCAGCAGCCCGTTATGGGGGGCAGTAACAGATACGCAGTATTTT. V and J are TRBV11-2 and TRBJ2-3, with D tentatively TRBD1 or TRBD2 (6 bases each). Between the trimmed V and J ends, which lost 5 bases and 3 bases, there was a span of 18 bases. The CDR3 covers 16 residues. Germline V lookup: CDR1 SGHAT, CDR2 FQNNGV.

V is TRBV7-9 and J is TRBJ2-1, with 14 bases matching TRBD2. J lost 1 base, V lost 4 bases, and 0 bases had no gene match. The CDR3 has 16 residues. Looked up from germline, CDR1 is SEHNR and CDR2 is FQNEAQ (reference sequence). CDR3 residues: CASSWTSGGSYNEQFF. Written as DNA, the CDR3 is TGTGCCAGCAGCTGGACTAGCGGGGGGTCCTACAATGAGCAGTTCTTC. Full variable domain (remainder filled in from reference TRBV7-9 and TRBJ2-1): DTGVSQNPRHKITKRGQNVTFRCDPISEHNRLYWYRQTLGQGPEFLTYFQNEAQLEKSRLLSDRFSAERPKGSFSTLEIQRTEQGDSAMYLCASSWTSGGSYNEQFFGPGTRLTVL.

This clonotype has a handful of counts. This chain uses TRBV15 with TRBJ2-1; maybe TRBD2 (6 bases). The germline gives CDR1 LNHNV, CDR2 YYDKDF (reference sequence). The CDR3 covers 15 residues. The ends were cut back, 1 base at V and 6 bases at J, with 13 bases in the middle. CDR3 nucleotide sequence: TGTGCCACCAGCAGAGTCAGCGGGCCCCGCAATGAGCAGTTCTTC. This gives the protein CATSRVSGPRNEQFF.

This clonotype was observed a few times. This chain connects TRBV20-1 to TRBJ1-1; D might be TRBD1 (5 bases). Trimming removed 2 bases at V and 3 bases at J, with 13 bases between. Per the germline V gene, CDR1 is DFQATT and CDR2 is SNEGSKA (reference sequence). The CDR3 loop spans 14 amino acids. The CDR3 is CSARQGVMYTEAFF. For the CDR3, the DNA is TGCAGTGCTAGACAGGGAGTAATGTACACTGAAGCTTTCTTT.

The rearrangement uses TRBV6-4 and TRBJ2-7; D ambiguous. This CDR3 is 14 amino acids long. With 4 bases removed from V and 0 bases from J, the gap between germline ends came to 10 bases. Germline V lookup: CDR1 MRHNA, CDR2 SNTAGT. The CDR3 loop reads CASSAGPGSYEQYF. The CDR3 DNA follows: TGTGCCAGCAGTGCTGGACCGGGCTCCTACGAGCAGTACTTC.

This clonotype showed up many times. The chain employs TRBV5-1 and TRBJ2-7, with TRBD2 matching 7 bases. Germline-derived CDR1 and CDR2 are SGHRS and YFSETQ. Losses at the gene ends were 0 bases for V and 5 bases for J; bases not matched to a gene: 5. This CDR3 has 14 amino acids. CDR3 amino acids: CASSLGLAVDEQYF. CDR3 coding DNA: TGCGCCAGCAGCTTGGGACTAGCCGTAGACGAGCAGTACTTC.

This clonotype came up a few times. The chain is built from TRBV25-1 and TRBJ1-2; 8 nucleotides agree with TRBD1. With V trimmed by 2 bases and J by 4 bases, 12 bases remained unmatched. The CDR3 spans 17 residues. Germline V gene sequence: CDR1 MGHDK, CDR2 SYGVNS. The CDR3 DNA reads TGTGCCAGCAGTGAACCAGGACAGGGAGGATTGGGCTATGGCTACACCTTC. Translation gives CASSEPGQGGLGYGYTF.

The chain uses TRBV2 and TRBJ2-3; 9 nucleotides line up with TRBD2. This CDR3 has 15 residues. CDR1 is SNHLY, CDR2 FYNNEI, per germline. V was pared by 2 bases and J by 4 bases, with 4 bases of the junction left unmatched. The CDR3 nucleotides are TGTGCCAGCAGTGAAAGCGGCGGGGGGGCAGATACGCAGTATTTT. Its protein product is CASSESGGGADTQYF.

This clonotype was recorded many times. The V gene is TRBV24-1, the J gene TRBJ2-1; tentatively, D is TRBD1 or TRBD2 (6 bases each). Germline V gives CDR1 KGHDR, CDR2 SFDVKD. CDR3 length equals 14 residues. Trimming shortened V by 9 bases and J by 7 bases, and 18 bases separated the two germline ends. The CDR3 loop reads CATSSPRGTNEQFF. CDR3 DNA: TGTGCCACCTCGTCACCACGGGGGACAAATGAGCAGTTCTTC.

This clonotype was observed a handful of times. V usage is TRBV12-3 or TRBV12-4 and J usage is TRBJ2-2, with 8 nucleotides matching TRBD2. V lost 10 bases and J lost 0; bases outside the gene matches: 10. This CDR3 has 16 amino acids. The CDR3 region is CATRGGGGPNTGELFF. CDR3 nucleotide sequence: TGTGCCACCCGAGGAGGCGGGGGGCCGAACACCGGGGAGCTGTTTTTT.

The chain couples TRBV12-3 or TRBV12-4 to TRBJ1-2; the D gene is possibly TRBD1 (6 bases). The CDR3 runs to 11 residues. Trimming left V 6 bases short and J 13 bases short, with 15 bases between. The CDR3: CASSFRGHPTF. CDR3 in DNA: TGTGCCAGCAGCTTCCGGGGACACCCCACCTTC.